This T cell receptor (beta chain) was retrieved from a study of Graves' ophthalmopathy and Graves' hyperthyroidism. Study findings and constraints: Most expanded thyroid clonotypes above 0.001 frequency also appeared in blood. The model reached 70.59% sensitivity and around 72% specificity for predicting ophthalmopathy progression.

RNA transcripts were the template, and TCR beta CDR3 regions were amplified from them. The library came from an HTBI-primed first-round RT-PCR and a second-round multiplex PCR. TCRdb fed the multiplex PCR reads into MiXCR, producing one record per CDR3 protein. Of about 1.2 million distinct CDR3 sequences in the sample, 35% to 45% are singletons; the top ten hold approximately 12%. A remark on this clonotype: What it binds is not known.

V lost 8 bases and J lost 2, with 16 bases in between. Germline loops: CDR1 MNHEY, CDR2 SVGAGI. The length of the CDR3 is 14 residues. V is TRBV6-5 and J is TRBJ2-7, with D unresolved. The source is an adult man with Graves' hyperthyroidism. Input material: peripheral blood or thyroid tissue (not recorded which). CDR3 amino acids: CASRARVETYEQYF. The DNA of the CDR3 is TGTGCCAGCCGGGCGAGAGTTGAGACCTACGAGCAGTACTTC.